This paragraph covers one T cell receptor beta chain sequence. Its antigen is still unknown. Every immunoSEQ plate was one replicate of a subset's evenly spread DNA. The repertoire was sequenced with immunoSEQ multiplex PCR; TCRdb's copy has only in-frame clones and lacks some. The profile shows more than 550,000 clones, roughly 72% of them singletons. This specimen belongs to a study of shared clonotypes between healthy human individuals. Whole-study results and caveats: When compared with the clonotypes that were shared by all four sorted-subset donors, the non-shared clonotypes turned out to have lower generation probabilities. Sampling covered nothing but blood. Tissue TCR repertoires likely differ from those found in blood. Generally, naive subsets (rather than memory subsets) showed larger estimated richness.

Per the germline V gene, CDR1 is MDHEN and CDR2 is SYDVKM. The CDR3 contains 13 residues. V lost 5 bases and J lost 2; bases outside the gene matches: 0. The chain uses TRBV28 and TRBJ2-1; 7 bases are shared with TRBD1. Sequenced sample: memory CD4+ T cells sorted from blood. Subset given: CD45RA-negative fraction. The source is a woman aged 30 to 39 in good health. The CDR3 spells CASSTGAYNEQFF. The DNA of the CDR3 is TGTGCCAGCAGTACAGGGGCCTACAATGAGCAGTTCTTC.